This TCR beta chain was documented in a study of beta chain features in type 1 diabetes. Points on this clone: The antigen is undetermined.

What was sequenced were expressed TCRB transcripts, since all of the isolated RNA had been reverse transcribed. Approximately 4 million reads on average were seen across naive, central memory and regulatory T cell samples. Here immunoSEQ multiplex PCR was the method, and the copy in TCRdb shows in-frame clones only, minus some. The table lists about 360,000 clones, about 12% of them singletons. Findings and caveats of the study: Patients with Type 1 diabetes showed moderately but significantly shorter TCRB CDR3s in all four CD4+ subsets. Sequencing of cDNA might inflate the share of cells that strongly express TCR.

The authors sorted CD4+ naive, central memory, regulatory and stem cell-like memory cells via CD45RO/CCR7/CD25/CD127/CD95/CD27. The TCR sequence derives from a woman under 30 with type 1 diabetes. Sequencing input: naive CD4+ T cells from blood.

CDR3 region: CATSRETSGGNEQFF. Here the CDR3 DNA reads TGTGCCACCAGCAGAGAGACTAGCGGGGGGAATGAGCAGTTCTTC. The chain joins TRBV15 to TRBJ2-1; TRBD2 agrees at 13 bases. Trimming removed 0 bases from V and 7 bases from J; junction bases left unmatched: 0. This CDR3 has 15 residues. The germline V gene has CDR1 LNHNV and CDR2 YYDKDF (reference sequence).